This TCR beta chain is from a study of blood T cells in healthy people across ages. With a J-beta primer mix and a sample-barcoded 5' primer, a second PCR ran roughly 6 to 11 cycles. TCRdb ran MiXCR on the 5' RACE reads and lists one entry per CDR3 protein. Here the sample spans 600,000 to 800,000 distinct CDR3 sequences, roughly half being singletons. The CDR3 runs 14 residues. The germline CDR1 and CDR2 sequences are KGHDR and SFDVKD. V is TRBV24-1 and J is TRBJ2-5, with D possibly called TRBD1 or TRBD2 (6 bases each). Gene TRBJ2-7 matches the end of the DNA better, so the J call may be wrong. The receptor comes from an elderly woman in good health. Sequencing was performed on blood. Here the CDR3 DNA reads TGTGCCACCAGTGATGGGGGGCGCGTCTACGAGCAGTACTTC. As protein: CATSDGGRVYEQYF.